The 22 T cell receptor beta chains presented below share a single source sample, sequenced in a study of cytomegalovirus exposure and HLA in healthy donors (dated by TCRdb to the late 2010s). The library was generated by the immunoSEQ multiplex PCR assay. For the multiplex PCR, a mixture combining 60 forward primers for TCR Vbeta segments and 13 reverse primers for TCR Jbeta segments was used. TCRdb limited this immuneACCESS table to in-frame rearrangements with V and J called. A share of clones is missing; checked studies link under half to unresolved V genes, and the rest is unexplained. Counted in this sample were about 120,000 clones; 75% to 85% of them appeared once. The ten biggest clones cover approximately 8.8% of the sample. The sequencing sample was made of PBMCs. All receptors come from a female donor in good health and CMV-seropositive.

This clone was picked up one time. The V and J genes are TRBV30 and TRBJ1-5; 8 nucleotides match TRBD1. The germline V gene has CDR1 GTSNPN and CDR2 SVGIG (reference sequence). V lost 1 base to trimming and J lost 2 bases; unmatched junction nucleotides: 7. The CDR3 length is 16 residues. In DNA form, the CDR3 reads TGTGCCTGGAGTGAGGGAGACAGGGGAGGCAATCAGCCCCAGCATTTT. Residues: CAWSEGDRGGNQPQHF.

The rearrangement uses TRBV4-3 and TRBJ1-1; D unclear. The germline gives CDR1 LGHNA, CDR2 YSLEER. The ends were cut back, 0 bases at V and 1 base at J, with 12 bases in the middle. CDR3 length: 16 amino acids. CDR3 coding DNA: TGCGCCAGCAGCCAAGATCTTGGGCTGGGGAACACTGAAGCTTTCTTT. The encoded protein is CASSQDLGLGNTEAFF.

This clone showed up just a few times. J is TRBJ1-1 and V is TRBV20-1; possibly TRBD1 for D (5 bases). Germline V CDR1 and CDR2: DFQATT, SNEGSKA (reference sequence). Trimming left V 7 bases short and J 5 bases short, with 11 bases between. The CDR3 contains 11 residues. CDR3 sequence reads: CSVTGGTEAFF. The CDR3 DNA sequence: TGCAGTGTTACGGGGGGGACTGAAGCTTTCTTT.

This chain uses TRBV7-8 with TRBJ1-2; no reliable D call. V lost 5 bases and J 8 bases, leaving 12 bases between the germline ends. Germline-derived CDR1 and CDR2 are SGHVS and FQNEAQ. The CDR3 extends over 12 amino acids. The CDR3 spells CASSQAGGGYTF. The CDR3 nucleotides read TGTGCCAGCAGCCAAGCGGGTGGAGGCTACACCTTC.

This rearrangement joins TRBV4-3 to TRBJ1-2; 7 bases line up with TRBD1. Germline lookup yields CDR1 LGHNA and CDR2 YSLEER. The junction had 3 bases not matched to a gene; V was cut back by 1 base and J by 4 bases. The CDR3 totals 14 residues. The CDR3 sequence: CASSQVPGGYGYTF. In DNA form, the CDR3 reads TGCGCCAGCAGCCAAGTTCCAGGGGGCTATGGCTACACCTTC.

The chain combines TRBV10-1 with TRBJ1-6; D is uncertain. The CDR3 has 13 amino acids. CDR1 WNHNN and CDR2 SYGVQD come from the germline V gene (reference sequence). The germline V and J ends were trimmed by 2 bases and 14 bases, with 13 bases remaining between them. The CDR3 bases are TGCGCCAGCAGTGAGAACAGTGTGGCGACCCTCCACTTT. This sequence encodes CASSENSVATLHF.

To note about this clone: Other DNA variants within this sample encode the same CDR3. V gene TRBV5-1 combines with J gene TRBJ1-2, with 7 bases identical to TRBD1. The junction had 4 bases not matched to a gene; V was cut back by 4 bases and J by 4 bases. This CDR3 has 13 residues. Germline V gives CDR1 SGHRS, CDR2 YFSETQ. CDR3 bases: TGCGCCAGCAGCCCGGGACAGTCCTATGGCTACACCTTC. Translation gives CASSPGQSYGYTF.

The chain has TRBV19 and TRBJ2-1; TRBD2 matches 7 bases. Germline assignment: CDR1 LNHDA and CDR2 SQIVND (reference sequence). The CDR3 consists of 13 residues. V lost 3 bases to trimming and J lost 11 bases; unmatched junction nucleotides: 7. In DNA, the CDR3 is TGTGCCAGTAGTATGCTACCGCGGGGGAAGCAGTTCTTC. Translating it yields CASSMLPRGKQFF.

The chain carries TRBV10-1 and TRBJ1-5; D is uncertain. Germline lookup yields CDR1 WNHNN and CDR2 SYGVQD (reference sequence). Trimming shortened V by 5 bases and J by 3 bases, and 14 bases separated the two germline ends. The CDR3 is 15 residues long. CDR3 DNA: TGCGCCAGCAGTTCCGAGGAGAGTGCCAATCAGCCCCAGCATTTT. This gives the protein CASSSEESANQPQHF.

The chain uses TRBV11-3 and TRBJ2-5; tentatively, D is TRBD2 (5 bases). The V and J ends lost 5 bases and 7 bases respectively, with 14 bases between them. The germline V gene encodes CDR1 SGHNT and CDR2 YENEEA. This CDR3 contains 13 residues. For the CDR3, the DNA is TGTGCCAGCAGCCAGAGCGGCACTGGGACCCAGTACTTC. Its protein is CASSQSGTGTQYF.

The genes are TRBV7-2 and TRBJ1-2; a possible D gene is TRBD1 (6 bases). Germline V CDR1 and CDR2: SGHTA, FQGNSA. There are 12 residues in the CDR3. V gave up 1 base and J gave up 7 bases, with 7 bases separating them. The CDR3 sequence: CASSLGTAGYTF. Here the CDR3 DNA reads TGTGCCAGCAGCTTAGGGACAGCTGGCTACACCTTC.

This clone was counted only a few times. The gene calls are TRBV5-1 and TRBJ2-1; the match to TRBD2 covers 8 bases. The CDR3 has 15 amino acids. V dropped 4 bases and J dropped 3; count of bases not matched to a gene: 6. Germline loops: CDR1 SGHRS, CDR2 YFSETQ. DNA of the CDR3: TGCGCCAGCAGCGCGGCGGGACTAGACTACAATGAGCAGTTCTTC. Its protein is CASSAAGLDYNEQFF.

V usage is TRBV6-5 and J usage is TRBJ1-2; weak D call: TRBD1 (6 bases). This CDR3 has 14 residues. Trimming stripped 0 bases from V and 8 bases from J, with 13 bases between. CDR1 is MNHEY and CDR2 is SVGAGI in the germline V gene. CDR3 DNA sequence: TGTGCCAGCAGTTACTCGGGGGGGCTCGGCGGCTACACCTTC. Its protein is CASSYSGGLGGYTF.

The chain employs TRBV28 and TRBJ2-4; possible D gene TRBD2, 5 bases. The CDR3 runs 16 residues. Trimming took 2 bases from V and 1 from J, leaving 12 bases between them. Germline CDR1 and CDR2: MDHEN and SYDVKM. The CDR3 nucleotides read TGTGCCAGCAGTTTAGCGGGCGTGCAGGCCAAAAACATTCAGTACTTC. Translated: CASSLAGVQAKNIQYF.

CDR3 residues: CASSLGGERGGYTF. The CDR3 nucleotides are TGTGCCAGCAGCTTAGGGGGCGAAAGGGGCGGCTACACCTTC. The chain combines TRBV7-9 with TRBJ1-2, with a weak D call TRBD1 (5 bases). V lost 1 base and J lost 8, with 14 bases in between. The CDR3 covers 14 residues. Per the germline V gene, CDR1 is SEHNR and CDR2 is FQNEAQ (reference sequence).

This chain joins TRBV6-1 and TRBJ1-5; D gene uncertain. The CDR3 has 11 amino acids. Germline-derived CDR1 and CDR2 are MNHNS and SASEGT. Trimming took 6 bases from V and 2 from J, leaving 2 bases between them. For the CDR3, the DNA is TGTGCCAGCAGCGGCAATCAGCCCCAGCATTTT. Translation: CASSGNQPQHF.

V usage is TRBV7-2 and J usage is TRBJ2-3, with 10 positions matching TRBD2. Germline CDR1 SGHTA, CDR2 FQGNSA. The CDR3 totals 16 residues. The trim removed 3 bases at V and 2 bases at J, leaving 5 bases unmatched. In DNA form, the CDR3 reads TGTGCCAGCAGCTTTAGCGGGGGGTTTGTCACAGATACGCAGTATTTT. This translates into CASSFSGGFVTDTQYF.

The chain recombines TRBV2 with TRBJ2-3; 10 nucleotides line up with TRBD2. Germline V gives CDR1 SNHLY, CDR2 FYNNEI. Losses at the gene ends were 2 bases for V and 1 base for J; bases not matched to a gene: 3. The CDR3 runs 16 residues. CDR3 sequence: CASSEHTSGGTDTQYF. CDR3 coding DNA: TGTGCCAGCAGTGAACATACTAGCGGGGGCACAGATACGCAGTATTTT. Complete variable domain (other parts from reference TRBV2 and TRBJ2-3): EPEVTQTPSHQVTQMGQEVILRCVPISNHLYFYWYRQILGQKVEFLVSFYNNEISEKSEIFDDQFSVERPDGSNFTLKIRSTKLEDSAMYFCASSEHTSGGTDTQYFGPGTRLTVL.

The chain recombines TRBV9 with TRBJ2-1; a weak D match, TRBD1 (6 bases). There are 17 residues in the CDR3. V was pared by 4 bases and J by 3 bases, with 20 bases between. Germline CDR1 is SGDLS and CDR2 is YYNGEE. CDR3 DNA sequence: TGTGCCAGCAGCCCCCCTTTCGGGACATCTGGCTACAATGAGCAGTTCTTC. Translated, it gives CASSPPFGTSGYNEQFF.

The gene calls are TRBV11-2 and TRBJ1-2; the D is unclear. The germline V gene encodes CDR1 SGHAT and CDR2 FQNNGV. This CDR3 region has 15 residues. V lost 5 bases to trimming and J lost 8 bases, with 21 bases between them. CDR3 in DNA: TGTGCCAGCAGCCCTGCGGGCCGACGTATGTGGGGCTACACCTTC. It encodes CASSPAGRRMWGYTF.

The V call is TRBV19, the J call TRBJ2-7; TRBD1 is a possible D gene (7 bases). The CDR3 extends over 16 amino acids. The V and J ends lost 6 bases and 2 bases respectively, with 20 bases between them. Per the germline V gene, CDR1 is LNHDA and CDR2 is SQIVND (reference sequence). CDR3 nucleotide sequence: TGTGCCAGTAGCCAAGAAGGAGGGGGCAGCACCTACGAGCAGTACTTC. It is translated as CASSQEGGGSTYEQYF.

This chain links TRBV5-6 with TRBJ1-4, with TRBD1 identical over 9 bases. Germline-derived CDR1 and CDR2 are SGHDT and YYEEEE. V dropped 3 bases and J dropped 2; count of bases not matched to a gene: 5. This CDR3 spans 16 amino acids. The CDR3 loop reads CASSSGTGRTNEKLFF. CDR3 in DNA: TGTGCCAGCAGCTCCGGGACAGGGCGTACTAATGAAAAACTGTTTTTT.